The rows below give T cell receptor beta chains drawn from one sample of a study of T cell responses to AZD1222 COVID-19 vaccine. Profiled with immunoSEQ multiplex PCR; TCRdb holds only in-frame clones, not every one. Of around 80,000 clones in the sample, nearly 90% are singletons; the top ten hold roughly a tenth. The sample consisted of peripheral blood, taken on day 0 of AZD1222 vaccination. Every receptor here comes from an adult in good health. The CDR3 runs from the conserved cysteine through the conserved F or W. D genes are given only for firm matches. The listing skips clone size in some rows; elsewhere it reads once, few, many or a size class.

d_gene	len	v_gene	j_gene	abundance	CDR3nt	CDR3aa
TRBD1	15	TRBV6-5	TRBJ2-1	NA	TGTGCCAGCAGTTACGGGACAGGGGGGCATACTGAGCAGTTCTTC	CASSYGTGGHTEQFF
NA	18	TRBV15	TRBJ1-3	once	TGTGCCACCAGCAGAGATCTTTCGGCGGCGAGTTCGGGAAACACCATATATTTT	CATSRDLSAASSGNTIYF
TRBD1	14	TRBV24-1	TRBJ2-1	NA	TGTGCCACCGGAGGGACAGGGGGAAAGAATGAGCAGTTCTTC	CATGGTGGKNEQFF
TRBD2	15	TRBV20-1	TRBJ2-3	NA	TGCAGTGCTAGTGTTTGGCTAGCGGGAGCAGATACGCAGTATTTT	CSASVWLAGADTQYF
NA	12	TRBV29-1	TRBJ1-2	NA	TGCAGCGTTTCGGCAGTGAACTATGGCTACACCTTC	CSVSAVNYGYTF
NA	14	TRBV6-4	TRBJ2-3	NA	TGTGCCAGCAGTGTCGCCCCGGGGACAGATACGCAGTATTTT	CASSVAPGTDTQYF
NA	13	TRBV7-9	TRBJ2-7	NA	TGTGCCAGCAGCCTCCGGGACTTCTCCAGTCAGTACTTC	CASSLRDFSSQYF
TRBD2	14	TRBV2	TRBJ2-7	once	TGTGCCAGCACCGGGACTAGCGGGAGGGGGGAGCAGTACTTC	CASTGTSGRGEQYF
TRBD1	14	TRBV18	TRBJ2-7	NA	TGTGCCAGCCAAGCCGGACAGGGGAAGGTCGAGCAGTACTTC	CASQAGQGKVEQYF
TRBD1	13	TRBV19	TRBJ2-7	NA	TGTGCCACCCAGGGACAGGGGTTCTACGAGCAGTACTTC	CATQGQGFYEQYF
NA	14	TRBV11-2	TRBJ2-3	NA	TGTGCCAGCAGCCCACTCATTAGCACAGATACGCAGTATTTT	CASSPLISTDTQYF
TRBD2	15	TRBV5-1	TRBJ2-5	NA	TGCGCCAGCAGCTTGGGACTAGCGTTTCAAGAGACCCAGTACTTC	CASSLGLAFQETQYF
NA	15	TRBV7-9	TRBJ1-1	few	TGTGCCAGCAGCTTATTGGCAGGCCTGAACACTGAAGCTTTCTTT	CASSLLAGLNTEAFF
NA	15	TRBV9	TRBJ1-1	NA	TGTGCCAGCAGCGCGACGGTTGGGTGGGGAACTGAAGCTTTCTTT	CASSATVGWGTEAFF
TRBD2	17	TRBV7-2	TRBJ2-2	NA	TGTGCCAGCAGCTCCCCGACTAGCGGGGGAAACACCGGGGAGCTGTTTTTT	CASSSPTSGGNTGELFF
NA	14	TRBV28	TRBJ1-6	NA	TGTGCCAGCAGTTTACCCAGGGATAATTCACCCCTCCACTTT	CASSLPRDNSPLHF
NA	15	TRBV5-1	TRBJ2-1	NA	TGCGCCAGCAGCCTAGCGATTCTTATTGGGAATGAGCAGTTCTTC	CASSLAILIGNEQFF
NA	11	TRBV2	TRBJ1-2	once	TGTGCCAGCTCCGAAAACTATGGCTACACCTTC	CASSENYGYTF
NA	12	TRBV6-5	TRBJ2-2	NA	TGTGCCAGCCCCGGCTATAGCGGGGAGCTGTTTTTT	CASPGYSGELFF
TRBD2	15	TRBV5-4	TRBJ2-1	NA	TGTGCCAGCAGCCCCGGGACTAGCGGAAACAATGAGCAGTTCTTC	CASSPGTSGNNEQFF
NA	15	TRBV5-5	TRBJ1-2	NA	TGTGCCAGCAGCCCGGGGGGAGAGGTTCAGTATGGCTACACCTTC	CASSPGGEVQYGYTF
NA	13	TRBV10-1	TRBJ2-3	NA	TGCGCCAGCAGTGATGCGGGCACAGATACGCAGTATTTT	CASSDAGTDTQYF
NA	15	TRBV5-1	TRBJ2-1	NA	TGCGCCAGCAGCTTGGACATCGGCTCCTACAATGAGCAGTTCTTC	CASSLDIGSYNEQFF
TRBD2	15	TRBV29-1	TRBJ2-1	NA	TGCAGCGTTGAAGAGTTAGCGGGAGACCACAATGAGCAGTTCTTC	CSVEELAGDHNEQFF
NA	12	TRBV29-1	TRBJ2-7	NA	TGCAGCGTTGAAGCAGCCCCCTACGAGCAGTACTTC	CSVEAAPYEQYF
TRBD2	18	TRBV5-4	TRBJ2-1	NA	TGTGCCAGCAGTACCAGGTCCCGACTAGCGGGAGCTGACAATGAGCAGTTCTTC	CASSTRSRLAGADNEQFF
NA	14	TRBV6-5	TRBJ2-5	NA	TGTGCCAGCAGTTATAGCCAGGTCTTAGAGACCCAGTACTTC	CASSYSQVLETQYF
NA	14	TRBV28	TRBJ2-5	once	TGTGCCAGCAAGTTGGGTACGTTTCAAGAGACCCAGTACTTC	CASKLGTFQETQYF
NA	14	TRBV2	TRBJ1-2	NA	TGTGCCAGCGATCAAGGGGGAGGATTCTATGGCTACACCTTC	CASDQGGGFYGYTF
NA	13	TRBV20-1	TRBJ1-1	NA	TGCAGTGCTAGTAAAGGGGTGGCCACTGAAGCTTTCTTT	CSASKGVATEAFF
NA	14	TRBV19	TRBJ1-2	few	TGTGCCAGTAGTCCTCTGGGCAGCCTCTATGGCTACACCTTC	CASSPLGSLYGYTF
NA	16	TRBV11-2	TRBJ2-3	few	TGTGCCAGCAGCTTAGATTCCAGGGGCTGGACAGATACGCAGTATTTT	CASSLDSRGWTDTQYF
NA	13	TRBV13	TRBJ1-3	NA	TGTGCCAGCAGTCCCCGGGAGGGAAACACCATATATTTT	CASSPREGNTIYF
TRBD2	16	TRBV3-1/TRBV3-2	TRBJ2-3	NA	TGTGCCAGCAGCCAAAGGAAGCGGGGGGTCACAGATACGCAGTATTTT	CASSQRKRGVTDTQYF
NA	14	TRBV27	TRBJ2-7	NA	TGTGCCAGCAGTTTTGTGGGCCGTTCCTACGAGCAGTACTTC	CASSFVGRSYEQYF
NA	15	TRBV3-1/TRBV3-2	TRBJ1-6	NA	TGTGCCAGCAGCCAACCCCAGGGAGGGGGGCCACCCCTCCACTTT	CASSQPQGGGPPLHF
TRBD2	18	TRBV27	TRBJ2-1	NA	TGTGCCACTATTTCGGGCGGGGGGCTTTCCAGCCGCTACAATGAGCAGTTCTTC	CATISGGGLSSRYNEQFF
TRBD1	13	TRBV18	TRBJ1-2	once	TGTGCCAGCTCAGAGGACAGGGACTTACTCTGGACCTTC	CASSEDRDLLWTF
TRBD2	14	TRBV19	TRBJ2-3	once	TGTGCCAGTAGTCCTAGCGGGGGGGCAGATACGCAGTATTTT	CASSPSGGADTQYF
TRBD1	16	TRBV6-5	TRBJ1-1	few	TGTGCCAGCAGTTACCCTACGGACAGGGAGAACACTGAAGCTTTCTTT	CASSYPTDRENTEAFF
NA	13	TRBV19	TRBJ2-5	NA	TGTGCCAGTACACCAGACCCGGGGGAGACCCAGTACTTC	CASTPDPGETQYF
NA	16	TRBV5-4	TRBJ2-7	NA	TGTGCCAGCAGCTTGGGGGGGCCAGCGATAACCTACGAGCAGTACTTC	CASSLGGPAITYEQYF
NA	18	TRBV19	TRBJ2-3	NA	TGTGCCAGTAGTATAGATTCTCTCTCCCGAGTGGGCACAGATACGCAGTATTTT	CASSIDSLSRVGTDTQYF
NA	14	TRBV19	TRBJ1-4	once	TGTGCCAGTAGTATAGGGCCAGCCTTTCGCGGACTGTTTTTT	CASSIGPAFRGLFF
NA	16	TRBV9	TRBJ1-6	NA	TGTGCCAGCAGCCCTGGCCCAACAGGGACCAATTCACCCCTCCACTTT	CASSPGPTGTNSPLHF
TRBD1	15	TRBV5-6	TRBJ2-5	NA	TGTGCCAGCAGTCTTGTGGGCGGACAGGAAGAGACCCAGTACTTC	CASSLVGGQEETQYF
NA	18	TRBV9	TRBJ1-1	NA	TGTGCCAGCAGCGTATCCCCAAGTGGTGTGGGGGGGAACACTGAAGCTTTCTTT	CASSVSPSGVGGNTEAFF
TRBD1	15	TRBV7-9	TRBJ1-5	NA	TGTGCCAGCAGCCGCGCCGGGACAGGGGATCAGCCCCAGCATTTT	CASSRAGTGDQPQHF
NA	15	TRBV5-1	TRBJ2-3	NA	TGCGCCAGCAGCCCATTGGGGGCGAGCACAGATACGCAGTATTTT	CASSPLGASTDTQYF
NA	13	TRBV12-3/TRBV12-4	TRBJ1-2	NA	TGTGCCAGCAGTTTTCTGGAGAACTATGGCTACACCTTC	CASSFLENYGYTF
NA	14	TRBV6-5	TRBJ2-5	NA	TGTGCCAGCAGCCGTCCAGGGTACCAAGAGACCCAGTACTTC	CASSRPGYQETQYF
NA	15	TRBV3-1/TRBV3-2	TRBJ1-1	NA	TGTGCCAGCAGCCCCTTTGCGAGGTTAAACACTGAAGCTTTCTTT	CASSPFARLNTEAFF
TRBD1	13	TRBV12-5	TRBJ2-7	few	TGTGCTAGTGGTTATGACAGGGGTCACGAGCAGTACTTC	CASGYDRGHEQYF
NA	15	TRBV4-1	TRBJ1-5	NA	TGCGCCAGCAGCCAGGTTATTTATAGCAATCAGCCCCAGCATTTT	CASSQVIYSNQPQHF